This T cell receptor beta chain was observed in a study of human T cells and chemical hapten exposure. Time point reported: patch test 1, 2 weeks after DPC sensitization. Documented treatment: therapeutic diphenylcyclopropenone sensitization with weekly scalp DPC. J lost 7 bases, V lost 9 bases, and 3 bases had no gene match. CDR3 size: 12 residues. Per germline, CDR1 MGHDK and CDR2 SYGVNS. TCRdb re-derived calls from the RACE reads in MiXCR, one entry per CDR3 protein. The repertoire has just over 80,000 distinct CDR3 sequences, about 10% of them found once; the top ten carry about 4%. The sample in question was whole blood, obtained in connection with sensitization to the hapten diphenylcyclopropenone (DPC). The chain recombines TRBV25-1 with TRBJ2-1, with TRBD1 matching over 10 bases. This clonotype was obtained from a woman aged 45-59 years with alopecia areata. Some clones in this sample may be carry-over from other donors' samples. CDR3 nucleotide sequence: TGTGCCAGTAGACAGGGGGCGAATGAGCAGTTCTTC. It is translated as CASRQGANEQFF.